This is a list of T cell receptor beta chains from one sample in a study of cytomegalovirus exposure and HLA in healthy donors. Assay used: immunoSEQ multiplex PCR; TCRdb lists only in-frame clones, some missing. The table includes 100,000 to 150,000 clones, roughly two thirds detected once. The sample comprised PBMCs. The receptors originated from a man aged 25-45 years in good health and CMV-seropositive. Both conserved end residues are part of each CDR3. Each record gives: V gene, J gene, CDR3 protein.

V: TRBV11-2; J: TRBJ2-1; CDR3: CASSTRGRGDEQFF
V: TRBV5-1; J: -; CDR3: CASSPIRDSDSYEQYF
V: TRBV6-5; J: TRBJ2-6; CDR3: CASSYNSGANVLTF
V: TRBV6-5; J: TRBJ1-2; CDR3: CASRRSQVYGYTF
V: TRBV19; J: TRBJ2-3; CDR3: CATRGSGEVDTQYF
V: TRBV9; J: TRBJ1-1; CDR3: CASSARGTEAFF
V: TRBV7-2; J: TRBJ2-3; CDR3: CASSLDGSTDTQYF
V: TRBV18; J: TRBJ2-7; CDR3: CASSPPFLRATSYEQYF
V: TRBV9; J: TRBJ1-6; CDR3: CASSVRDRDDSPLHF
V: TRBV6-5; J: TRBJ2-2; CDR3: CASSPPGGIGELFF
V: TRBV5-1; J: TRBJ2-2; CDR3: CASSLEGQANTGELFF
V: TRBV19; J: TRBJ1-1; CDR3: CASIGTGDANTEAFF
V: TRBV5-6; J: TRBJ2-5; CDR3: CASSLAGLAVQYF
V: TRBV5-1; J: TRBJ2-5; CDR3: CASQSNGGAGTQYF
V: TRBV11-3; J: TRBJ2-1; CDR3: CASSSSLAEGSYNEQFF
V: TRBV19; J: TRBJ1-1; CDR3: CASSIFQGRAFF
V: TRBV13; J: TRBJ2-5; CDR3: CASSSASGSFGETQYF
V: TRBV4-3; J: TRBJ1-3; CDR3: CASSRFREAFSGNTIYF
V: TRBV7-3; J: TRBJ1-1; CDR3: CASGMNTNTEAFF
V: TRBV7-3; J: TRBJ2-7; CDR3: CASSLLGAGYEQYF
V: TRBV5-8; J: TRBJ2-5; CDR3: CASPGGGTLETQYF
V: TRBV10-3; J: TRBJ2-5; CDR3: CAAREREGQETQYF
V: TRBV14; J: TRBJ2-1; CDR3: CASSQVAGYNEQFF
V: TRBV28; J: TRBJ1-2; CDR3: CASSPGQGYGYTF
V: TRBV11-2; J: -; CDR3: CASSSIRDSTYEQYF
V: TRBV5-6; J: TRBJ2-3; CDR3: CASSRISDRDTDTQYF
V: TRBV27; J: TRBJ2-1; CDR3: CASSLTTASNEQFF
V: TRBV4-2; J: TRBJ2-3; CDR3: CASSHPPAGEWADTQYF
V: TRBV10-2; J: TRBJ2-1; CDR3: CASSDLAGVGDEQFF
V: TRBV27; J: TRBJ2-7; CDR3: CASSLLTGTGDPLAYEQYF
V: TRBV29-1; J: TRBJ2-7; CDR3: CSVRRDGGGEQYF
V: TRBV5-4; J: TRBJ2-7; CDR3: CASSLAGTAYEQYF
V: TRBV25-1; J: -; CDR3: CASSELGGSSYEQYF